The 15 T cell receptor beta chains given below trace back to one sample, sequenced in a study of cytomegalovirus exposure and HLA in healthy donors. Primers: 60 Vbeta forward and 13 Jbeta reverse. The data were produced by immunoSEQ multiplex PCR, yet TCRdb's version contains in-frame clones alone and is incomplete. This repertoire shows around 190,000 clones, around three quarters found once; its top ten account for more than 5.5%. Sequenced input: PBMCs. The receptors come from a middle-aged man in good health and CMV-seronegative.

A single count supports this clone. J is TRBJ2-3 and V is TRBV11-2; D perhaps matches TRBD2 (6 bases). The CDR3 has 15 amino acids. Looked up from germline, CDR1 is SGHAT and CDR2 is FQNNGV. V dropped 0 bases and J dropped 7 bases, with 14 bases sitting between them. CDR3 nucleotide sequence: TGTGCCAGCAGCTTAGAGACCGGGAGTGAGTATACGCAGTATTTT. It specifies CASSLETGSEYTQYF.

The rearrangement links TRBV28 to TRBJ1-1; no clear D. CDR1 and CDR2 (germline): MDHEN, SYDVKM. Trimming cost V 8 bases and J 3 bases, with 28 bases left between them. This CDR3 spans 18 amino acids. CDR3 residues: CASRSTVVGSRKDTEAFF. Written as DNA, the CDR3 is TGTGCCAGCCGTTCCACAGTAGTAGGCTCCCGGAAGGACACTGAAGCTTTCTTT.

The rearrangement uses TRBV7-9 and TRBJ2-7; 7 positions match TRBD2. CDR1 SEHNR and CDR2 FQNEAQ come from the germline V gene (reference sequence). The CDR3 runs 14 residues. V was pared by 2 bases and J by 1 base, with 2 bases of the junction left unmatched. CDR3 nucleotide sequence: TGTGCCAGCAGCTTAACTAGCGTATCCTACGAGCAGTACTTC. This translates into CASSLTSVSYEQYF.

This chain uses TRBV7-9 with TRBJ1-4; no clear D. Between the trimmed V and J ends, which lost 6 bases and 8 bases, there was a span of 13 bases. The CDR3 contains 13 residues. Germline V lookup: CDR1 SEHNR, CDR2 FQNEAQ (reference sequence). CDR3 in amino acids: CASRITPGEKLFF. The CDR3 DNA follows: TGTGCCAGCAGAATCACCCCGGGGGAAAAACTGTTTTTT.

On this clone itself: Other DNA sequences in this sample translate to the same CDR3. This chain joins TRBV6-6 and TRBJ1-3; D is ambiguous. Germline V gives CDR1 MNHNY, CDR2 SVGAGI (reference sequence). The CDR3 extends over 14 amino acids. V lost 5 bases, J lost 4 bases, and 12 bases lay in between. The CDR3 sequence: CASSSRGWGNTIYF. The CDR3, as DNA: TGTGCCAGCAGTAGTCGGGGTTGGGGAAACACCATATATTTT.

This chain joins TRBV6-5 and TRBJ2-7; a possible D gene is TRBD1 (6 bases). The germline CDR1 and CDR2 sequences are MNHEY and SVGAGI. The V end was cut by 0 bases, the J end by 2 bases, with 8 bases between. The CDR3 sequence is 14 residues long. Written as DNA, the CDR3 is TGTGCCAGCAGTTACTCACAGGGCCCCTACGAGCAGTACTTC. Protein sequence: CASSYSQGPYEQYF.

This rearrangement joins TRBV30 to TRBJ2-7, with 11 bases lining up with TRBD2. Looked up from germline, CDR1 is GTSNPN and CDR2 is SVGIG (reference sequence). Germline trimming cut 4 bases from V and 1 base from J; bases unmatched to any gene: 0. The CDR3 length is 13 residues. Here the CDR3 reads CAWTSGGSYEQYF. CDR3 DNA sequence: TGTGCCTGGACTAGCGGGGGGTCCTACGAGCAGTACTTC.

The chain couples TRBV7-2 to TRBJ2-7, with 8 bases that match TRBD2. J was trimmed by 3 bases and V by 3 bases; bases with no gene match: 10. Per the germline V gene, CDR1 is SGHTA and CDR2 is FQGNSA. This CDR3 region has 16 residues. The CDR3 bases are TGTGCCAGCAGCTTCCGGGGGGGGAAATTGGGCTACGAGCAGTACTTC. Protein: CASSFRGGKLGYEQYF.

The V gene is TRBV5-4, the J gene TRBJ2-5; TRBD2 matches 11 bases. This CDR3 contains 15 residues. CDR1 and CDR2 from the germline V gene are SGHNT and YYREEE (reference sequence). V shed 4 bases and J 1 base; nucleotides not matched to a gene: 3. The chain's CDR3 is CASSGSGGVQETQYF. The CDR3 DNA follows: TGTGCCAGCAGCGGTAGCGGGGGGGTCCAAGAGACCCAGTACTTC.

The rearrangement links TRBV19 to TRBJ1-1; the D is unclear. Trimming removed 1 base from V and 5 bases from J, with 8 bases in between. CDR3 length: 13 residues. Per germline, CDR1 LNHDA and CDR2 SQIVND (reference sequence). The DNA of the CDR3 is TGTGCCAGTAGTATAGGGAGGGAAACTGAAGCTTTCTTT. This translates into CASSIGRETEAFF.

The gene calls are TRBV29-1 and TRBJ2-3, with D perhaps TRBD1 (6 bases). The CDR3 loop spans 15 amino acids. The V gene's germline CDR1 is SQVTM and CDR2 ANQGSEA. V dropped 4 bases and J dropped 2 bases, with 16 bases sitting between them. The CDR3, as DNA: TGCAGCGTTGGGGCCTCCAGGGGATTCACAGATACGCAGTATTTT. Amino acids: CSVGASRGFTDTQYF.

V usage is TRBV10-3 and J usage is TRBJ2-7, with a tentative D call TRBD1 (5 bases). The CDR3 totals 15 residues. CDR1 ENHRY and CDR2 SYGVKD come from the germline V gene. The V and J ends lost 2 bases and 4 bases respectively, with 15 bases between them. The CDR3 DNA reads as TGTGCCATCAGTGAGCAAGGGGTGGGTGGTTACGAGCAGTACTTC. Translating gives CAISEQGVGGYEQYF.

In DNA form, the CDR3 reads TGTGCCAGCAGCTGGGGACAGGGACGGAGCTCCTATAATTCACCCCTCCACTTT. Amino acid sequence: CASSWGQGRSSYNSPLHF. This sequence joins TRBV7-8 and TRBJ1-6; 9 bases are a match to TRBD1. The V gene's germline CDR1 is SGHVS and CDR2 FQNEAQ. Trimming cost V 4 bases and J 0 bases; bases outside gene matches: 7. CDR3 size: 18 residues.

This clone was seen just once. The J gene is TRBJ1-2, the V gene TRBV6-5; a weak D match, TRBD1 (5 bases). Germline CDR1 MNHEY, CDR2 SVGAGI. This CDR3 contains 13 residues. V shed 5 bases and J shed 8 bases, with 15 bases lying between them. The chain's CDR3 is CASSEVGREGYTF. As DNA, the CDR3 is TGTGCCAGCAGTGAGGTCGGCAGGGAAGGCTACACCTTC.

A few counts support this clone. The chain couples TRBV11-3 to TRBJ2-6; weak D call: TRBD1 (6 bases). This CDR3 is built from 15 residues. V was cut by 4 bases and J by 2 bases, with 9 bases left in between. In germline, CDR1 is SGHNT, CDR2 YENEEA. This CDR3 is CASSWTVTGANVLTF. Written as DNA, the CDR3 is TGTGCCAGCAGCTGGACAGTTACTGGGGCCAACGTCCTGACTTTC.